The clone carrying this TCR beta chain appeared once. The V gene end was trimmed by 4 bases and the J gene end by 2 bases; junction bases not matched to a gene: 13. This CDR3 has 17 residues. Germline-derived CDR1 and CDR2 are LGHNA and YNFKEQ. This specimen belongs to a study of T cells after yellow fever vaccination. Template switching by 5'RACE produced TCR cDNA, adding a universal primer site and UMIs. TCRdb ran MiXCR on the 5' RACE reads and lists one entry per CDR3 protein. The table shows some 340,000 distinct CDR3 sequences, with around 10% occurring only once. This rearrangement joins TRBV4-2 to TRBJ2-7, with 8 bases lining up with TRBD1. The sequence came from a young man who received the YFV17D yellow fever vaccine. This specimen consisted of CD4+ T cells sorted from PBMCs, obtained 45 days after the yellow fever booster vaccination. In nucleotides, the CDR3 is TGTGCCAGCAGCCGTGCCAGGGGGCTTAACCTGACCTACGAGCAGTACTTC. Its translation is CASSRARGLNLTYEQYF.